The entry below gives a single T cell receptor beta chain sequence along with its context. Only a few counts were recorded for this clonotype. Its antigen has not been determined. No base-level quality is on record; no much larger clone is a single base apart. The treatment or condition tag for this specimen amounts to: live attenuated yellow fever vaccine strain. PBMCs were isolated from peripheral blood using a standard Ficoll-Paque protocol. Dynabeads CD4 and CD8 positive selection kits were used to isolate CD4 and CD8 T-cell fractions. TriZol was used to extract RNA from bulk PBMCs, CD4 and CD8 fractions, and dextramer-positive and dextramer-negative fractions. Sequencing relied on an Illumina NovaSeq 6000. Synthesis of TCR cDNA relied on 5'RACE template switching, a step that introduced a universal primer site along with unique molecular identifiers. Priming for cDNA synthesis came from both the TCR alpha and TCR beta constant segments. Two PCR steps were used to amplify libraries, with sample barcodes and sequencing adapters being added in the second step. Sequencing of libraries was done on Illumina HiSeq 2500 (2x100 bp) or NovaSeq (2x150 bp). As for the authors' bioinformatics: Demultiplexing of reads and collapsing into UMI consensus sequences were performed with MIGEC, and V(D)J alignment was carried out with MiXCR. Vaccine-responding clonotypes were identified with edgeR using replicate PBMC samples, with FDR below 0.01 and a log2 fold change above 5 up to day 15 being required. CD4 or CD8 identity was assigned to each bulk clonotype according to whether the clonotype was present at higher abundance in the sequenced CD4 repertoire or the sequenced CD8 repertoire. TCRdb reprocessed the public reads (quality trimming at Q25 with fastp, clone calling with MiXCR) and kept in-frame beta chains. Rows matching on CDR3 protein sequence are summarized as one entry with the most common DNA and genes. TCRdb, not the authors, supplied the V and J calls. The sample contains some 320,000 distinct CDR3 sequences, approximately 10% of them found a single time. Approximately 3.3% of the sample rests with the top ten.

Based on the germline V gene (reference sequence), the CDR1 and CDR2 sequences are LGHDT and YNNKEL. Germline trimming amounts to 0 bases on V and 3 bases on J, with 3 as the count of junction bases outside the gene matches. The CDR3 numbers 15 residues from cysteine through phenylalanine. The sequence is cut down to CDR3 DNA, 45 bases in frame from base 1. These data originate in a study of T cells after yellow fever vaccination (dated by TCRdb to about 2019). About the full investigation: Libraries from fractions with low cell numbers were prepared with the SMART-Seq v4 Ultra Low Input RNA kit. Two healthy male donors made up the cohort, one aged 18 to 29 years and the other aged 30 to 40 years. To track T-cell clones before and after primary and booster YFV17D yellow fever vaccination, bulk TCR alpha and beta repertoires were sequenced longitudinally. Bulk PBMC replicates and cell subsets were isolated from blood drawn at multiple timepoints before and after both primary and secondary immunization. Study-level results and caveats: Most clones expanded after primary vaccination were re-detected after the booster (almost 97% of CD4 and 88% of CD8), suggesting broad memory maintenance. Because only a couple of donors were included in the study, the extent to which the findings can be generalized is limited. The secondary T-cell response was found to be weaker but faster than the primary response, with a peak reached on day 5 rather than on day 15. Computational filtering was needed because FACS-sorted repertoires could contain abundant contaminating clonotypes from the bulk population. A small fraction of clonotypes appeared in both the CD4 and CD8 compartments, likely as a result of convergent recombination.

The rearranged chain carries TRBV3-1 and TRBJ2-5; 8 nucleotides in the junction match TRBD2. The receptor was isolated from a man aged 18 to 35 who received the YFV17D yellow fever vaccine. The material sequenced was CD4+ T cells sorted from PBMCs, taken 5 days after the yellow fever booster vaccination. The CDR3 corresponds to CASSQDGSGEETQYF. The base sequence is TGTGCCAGCAGCCAAGACGGTAGCGGGGAAGAGACCCAGTACTTC.